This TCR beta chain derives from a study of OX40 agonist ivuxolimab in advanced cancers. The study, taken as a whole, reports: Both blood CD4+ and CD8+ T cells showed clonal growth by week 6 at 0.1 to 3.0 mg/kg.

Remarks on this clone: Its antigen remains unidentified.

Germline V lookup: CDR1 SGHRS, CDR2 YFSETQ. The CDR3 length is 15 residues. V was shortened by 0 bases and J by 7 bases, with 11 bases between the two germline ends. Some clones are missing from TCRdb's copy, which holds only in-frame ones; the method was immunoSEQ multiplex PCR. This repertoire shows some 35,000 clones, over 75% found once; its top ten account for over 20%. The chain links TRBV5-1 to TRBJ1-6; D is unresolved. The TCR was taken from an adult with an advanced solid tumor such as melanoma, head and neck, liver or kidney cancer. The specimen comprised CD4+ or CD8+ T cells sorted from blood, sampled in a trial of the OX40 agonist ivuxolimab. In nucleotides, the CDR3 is TGCGCCAGCAGCTTGGAGGGAAAGTGGAATTCACCCCTCCACTTT. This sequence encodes CASSLEGKWNSPLHF.